One and the same sample provided the 10 T cell receptor beta chains below, sequenced in a study of cytomegalovirus exposure and HLA in healthy donors (dated by TCRdb to 2015 to 2018). The library was built by means of the immunoSEQ multiplex PCR assay. For the multiplex PCR, a mixture combining 60 forward primers for TCR Vbeta segments and 13 reverse primers for TCR Jbeta segments was used. Not all clones reach the TCRdb copy of this immuneACCESS table, which keeps in-frame sequences only. Checked studies attribute under half of the gap to unresolved V genes and leave the rest unexplained. In all, the sample holds under 250,000 clones, and around 76% of those were seen once. The biggest ten clones account for 4.5% to 7% of the sample. Specimen: PBMCs. These receptor sequences come from a man aged 35-49 years in good health and CMV-seropositive.

The chain joins TRBV7-8 to TRBJ1-2; the D is unclear. Per germline, CDR1 SGHVS and CDR2 FQNEAQ. The CDR3 has 12 amino acids. Trimming took off 3 bases at V and 8 bases at J, with 10 bases between the two ends. The CDR3 DNA is TGTGCCAGCAGCTTTTATAACTCCGGCTACACCTTC. Protein: CASSFYNSGYTF.

The genes are TRBV5-1 and TRBJ2-1; no firm D call. In germline, CDR1 is SGHRS, CDR2 YFSETQ. The CDR3 has 15 amino acids. The ends were cut back, 4 bases at V and 1 base at J, with 12 bases in the middle. The CDR3 loop reads CASSPGEKSYNEQFF. The CDR3 nucleotides are TGCGCCAGCAGCCCCGGTGAGAAGTCCTACAATGAGCAGTTCTTC.

The genes are TRBV11-2 and TRBJ2-7, with TRBD2 matching 7 bases. This CDR3 spans 14 amino acids. Germline trimming cut 0 bases from V and 3 bases from J; bases unmatched to any gene: 2. Germline CDR1 is SGHAT and CDR2 is FQNNGV. The CDR3: CASSLEREHYEQYF. As DNA, the CDR3 is TGTGCCAGCAGCTTAGAGCGGGAGCACTACGAGCAGTACTTC.

The chain carries TRBV7-9 and TRBJ2-3; 8 bases fit TRBD2. Losses at the gene ends were 5 bases for V and 2 bases for J; bases not matched to a gene: 3. The germline CDR1 and CDR2 sequences are SEHNR and FQNEAQ (reference sequence). This CDR3 contains 14 residues. CDR3 in DNA: TGTGCCAGCAGCCAGACTAGCGACACAGATACGCAGTATTTT. It specifies CASSQTSDTDTQYF.

The genes are TRBV27 and TRBJ2-7, with 7 positions matching TRBD2. Germline trimming cut 2 bases from V and 7 bases from J; bases unmatched to any gene: 5. The CDR3 runs to 13 residues. Germline-derived CDR1 and CDR2 are MNHEY and SMNVEV (reference sequence). For the CDR3, the DNA is TGTGCCAGCAGTTTAATGCTCGGGGGGGAGCAGTACGTC. It codes for CASSLMLGGEQYV.

The rearrangement links TRBV18 to TRBJ1-1, with D unclear. V lost 3 bases and J 4 bases, leaving 9 bases between the germline ends. Looked up from germline, CDR1 is KGHSH and CDR2 is LQKENI. CDR3 length equals 13 residues. CDR3 residues: CASSPLGFTEAFF. Here the CDR3 DNA reads TGTGCCAGCTCACCTCTAGGATTCACTGAAGCTTTCTTT.

A single count supports this clone. This CDR3 is CSVESEYQETQYF. CDR3 nucleotide sequence: TGCAGCGTTGAATCTGAGTACCAAGAGACCCAGTACTTC. The chain joins TRBV29-1 to TRBJ2-5; D is unclear. The CDR3 contains 13 residues. CDR1 and CDR2 (germline): SQVTM, ANQGSEA. The ends were cut back, 2 bases at V and 0 bases at J, with 7 bases in the middle.

The V call is TRBV11-2, the J call TRBJ2-7; TRBD1 agrees at 7 bases. Losses at the gene ends were 0 bases for V and 6 bases for J; bases not matched to a gene: 2. The CDR3 covers 13 residues. CDR1 and CDR2 from the germline V gene are SGHAT and FQNNGV. The CDR3 spells CASSLEGGGEQYV. The CDR3 DNA reads TGTGCCAGCAGCTTAGAAGGGGGCGGCGAGCAGTACGTC.

This chain links TRBV5-1 with TRBJ2-1, with TRBD2 matching 10 bases. Germline-derived CDR1 and CDR2 are SGHRS and YFSETQ. The CDR3 sequence is 14 residues long. The V gene end was trimmed by 6 bases and the J gene end by 10 bases; junction bases not matched to a gene: 10. The CDR3 region is CASMRLAGEREQFF. CDR3 DNA: TGCGCCAGCATGAGGCTAGCGGGAGAAAGGGAGCAGTTCTTC.

This chain uses TRBV18 with TRBJ2-7; TRBD2 agrees at 13 bases. V trimming: 2 bases; J trimming: 7 bases; junction bases outside the gene matches: 5. Germline V gives CDR1 KGHSH, CDR2 LQKENI. This CDR3 has 15 amino acids. In DNA, the CDR3 is TGTGCCAGCTCACCAGGACTAGCGGGAGCGGGAGAGCAGTACTTC. Amino acids: CASSPGLAGAGEQYF.